Below are 7 T cell receptor beta chains sequenced from a single sample in a study of T cells in Graves' hyperthyroidism and ophthalmopathy. From RNA transcripts, TCR beta CDR3 regions were amplified. The HTBI set primed first-round TCR CDR3 RT-PCR. Each CDR3 protein gets one entry after TCRdb re-called the multiplex PCR reads with MiXCR. The sample comprises 550,000 to 700,000 distinct CDR3 sequences, just over 45% of which are singletons, and around 20% rests with the top ten. Specimen: peripheral blood or thyroid tissue (not recorded which). The source is an adult woman with Graves' disease, either hyperthyroidism or ophthalmopathy (not recorded which).

This clonotype showed up just a few times. The rearrangement uses TRBV28 and TRBJ2-5, with D possibly TRBD1 on 6 matching bases. V was pared by 3 bases and J by 3 bases, with 14 bases between. Germline V lookup: CDR1 MDHEN, CDR2 SYDVKM. This CDR3 has 15 amino acids. The CDR3, as DNA: TGTGCCAGCAGTTTTAGTAGCGCAGGGGAAGAGACCCAGTACTTC. Residues: CASSFSSAGEETQYF.

This clonotype was found many times. This CDR3 is CASSRDTETQYF. CDR3 sequence (DNA): TGTGCCAGCAGCAGGGACACGGAGACCCAGTACTTC. The chain combines TRBV6-6 with TRBJ2-5; tentative D call: TRBD1 (6 bases). The V end was cut by 6 bases, the J end by 5 bases, with 10 bases between. This CDR3 comprises 12 residues. In germline, CDR1 is MNHNY, CDR2 SVGAGI (reference sequence).

The chain couples TRBV29-1 to TRBJ1-2; D gene uncertain. Trimming cost V 8 bases and J 5 bases, with 12 bases left between them. The CDR3 runs to 11 residues. CDR1 is SQVTM and CDR2 is ANQGSEA in the germline V gene. The CDR3 here is CSSGSGYGYTF. CDR3 DNA sequence: TGCAGCTCCGGTTCCGGATATGGCTACACCTTC. Drawing the rest from reference TRBV29-1 and TRBJ1-2, the complete variable domain is SAVISQKPSRDICQRGTSLTIQCQVDSQVTMMFWYRQQPGQSLTLIATANQGSEATYESGFVIDKFPISRPNLTFSTLTVSNMSPEDSSIYLCSSGSGYGYTFGSGTRLTVV.

This chain joins TRBV7-8 and TRBJ2-3; the match to TRBD2 covers 10 bases. V was clipped by 2 bases and J by 6 bases; unmatched bases: 5. Germline CDR1 SGHVS, CDR2 FQNEAQ. The CDR3 totals 15 residues. The CDR3 reads CASSLSGRATDTQYF. Written as DNA, the CDR3 is TGTGCCAGCAGCTTAAGCGGGAGGGCGACGGATACGCAGTATTTT.

The V and J genes are TRBV7-8 and TRBJ1-4; D is uncertain. The germline gives CDR1 SGHVS, CDR2 FQNEAQ. Trimming removed 2 bases at V and 8 bases at J, with 9 bases between. The CDR3 length is 13 residues. CDR3 nucleotide sequence: TGTGCCAGCAGCTTAAGGATGGGCGAAAAACTGTTTTTT. Translating it yields CASSLRMGEKLFF.

This clonotype has only a few counts. The V and J genes are TRBV11-1 and TRBJ1-2; 8 bases align to TRBD1. J lost 5 bases, V lost 5 bases, and 4 bases had no gene match. Germline-derived CDR1 and CDR2 are SGHAT and FQDESV (reference sequence). CDR3 length: 13 residues. In DNA form, the CDR3 reads TGTGCCAGCAGCAAGGACAGGGAATATGGCTACACCTTC. It encodes CASSKDREYGYTF. Together with reference TRBV11-1 and TRBJ1-2, the CDR3 gives the full variable domain: EAEVAQSPRYKITEKSQAVAFWCDPISGHATLYWYRQILGQGPELLVQFQDESVVDDSQLPKDRFSAERLKGVDSTLKIQPAELGDSAMYLCASSKDREYGYTFGSGTRLTVV.

This clonotype has ten or more counts. V gene TRBV20-1 combines with J gene TRBJ2-7; possibly TRBD2 for D (6 bases). Looked up from germline, CDR1 is DFQATT and CDR2 is SNEGSKA (reference sequence). Trimming removed 0 bases at V and 0 bases at J, with 15 bases between. CDR3 length: 16 residues. The CDR3 region is CSARDSFSGFSYEQYF. CDR3 nucleotides: TGCAGTGCTAGAGATAGTTTTAGCGGCTTCTCCTACGAGCAGTACTTC.